What follows are 30 T cell receptor beta chains derived from one specimen sequenced in a study of T cell responses to AZD1222 COVID-19 vaccine. Some clones are missing from TCRdb's copy, which holds only in-frame ones; the method was immunoSEQ multiplex PCR. The sample has 100,000 to 150,000 clones, about 88% seen once. The material sequenced was peripheral blood, taken on day 0 of AZD1222 vaccination. The receptors derive from an adult in good health.

This clone was observed a few times. The chain has TRBV3-1 (or the pseudogene TRBV3-2) and TRBJ1-2; TRBD1 aligns across 7 bases. The CDR3 is made up of 14 amino acids. Germline V CDR1 and CDR2: LGHDT, YNNKEL (reference sequence). The junction had 4 bases not matched to a gene; V was cut back by 0 bases and J by 6 bases. DNA of the CDR3: TGTGCCAGCAGCCAAGATCCAGACAGGGATGGCTACACCTTC. This sequence encodes CASSQDPDRDGYTF.

V and J are TRBV5-1 and TRBJ1-2; weak D call: TRBD1 (5 bases). CDR3 size: 13 residues. The germline CDR1 and CDR2 sequences are SGHRS and YFSETQ. Trimming took off 0 bases at V and 8 bases at J, with 11 bases between the two ends. The CDR3 protein is CASSLAGREGYTF. DNA for the CDR3: TGCGCCAGCAGCTTGGCTGGCAGGGAGGGCTACACCTTC.

The V and J genes are TRBV24-1 and TRBJ2-3; the D is unclear. CDR1 KGHDR and CDR2 SFDVKD come from the germline V gene. This CDR3 is 13 amino acids long. Trimming cost V 9 bases and J 2 bases, with 11 bases left between them. The CDR3 spells CATRLTATDTQYF. CDR3 sequence (DNA): TGTGCCACCCGCTTAACGGCCACAGATACGCAGTATTTT.

This chain joins TRBV21-1 and TRBJ2-5. TRBV21-1 is assigned pseudogene status. This CDR3 has 18 amino acids. CDR3 coding DNA: TGTGCCAGCAGTATTATTAGAAAGGGGATTAGCGCGCAAGAGACCCAGTACTTC. It specifies CASSIIRKGISAQETQYF.

The chain is built from TRBV6-2 or TRBV6-3 and TRBJ2-7; the D is unclear. Germline CDR1 is MNHEY and CDR2 is SVGEGT. The V end was cut by 5 bases, the J end by 5 bases, with 4 bases between. The CDR3 spans 10 residues. CDR3 DNA sequence: TGTGCCAGCAGTAGGGACGAGCAGTACTTC. Protein product: CASSRDEQYF.

The chain has TRBV3-1 (or the pseudogene TRBV3-2) and TRBJ2-5, with 13 bases matching TRBD2. Per germline, CDR1 LGHDT and CDR2 YNNKEL (reference sequence). J was trimmed by 3 bases and V by 5 bases; bases with no gene match: 9. The CDR3 length is 17 residues. CDR3 amino acids: CASSFSRTSGGKETQYF. The CDR3 region has the DNA TGTGCCAGCAGCTTCTCACGGACTAGCGGGGGCAAAGAGACCCAGTACTTC.

This chain joins TRBV7-2 and TRBJ1-5; D not certain. Germline CDR1 reads SGHTA; CDR2 reads FQGNSA. The CDR3 totals 12 residues. V lost 1 base and J lost 5, with 3 bases in between. Written as DNA, the CDR3 is TGTGCCAGCAGCTTAGACGATCAGCCCCAGCATTTT. It specifies CASSLDDQPQHF.

V is TRBV7-2 and J is TRBJ2-2; D is ambiguous. Germline CDR1 SGHTA, CDR2 FQGNSA. This CDR3 is 14 amino acids long. Trimming shortened V by 5 bases and J by 2 bases, and 9 bases separated the two germline ends. The CDR3 protein is CASSIQENTGELFF. CDR3 nucleotides: TGTGCCAGCAGCATCCAGGAAAACACCGGGGAGCTGTTTTTT.

To note about this clone: Different DNA sequences within this sample yield the same CDR3. The chain carries TRBV12-3 or TRBV12-4 and TRBJ1-2; the D is unclear. The CDR3 loop spans 12 amino acids. The V gene lost 6 bases and the J gene lost 3 bases, with 8 bases spanning the gap. The CDR3 DNA reads TGTGCCAGCAGCCCTGGGGACTATGGCTACACCTTC. Its translation: CASSPGDYGYTF.

V and J are TRBV28 and TRBJ1-2, with 7 bases lining up with TRBD1. The CDR3 has 15 amino acids. Unmatched junction bases numbered 8, after V lost 6 bases and J lost 1 base. CDR1 is MDHEN and CDR2 is SYDVKM in the germline V gene. In DNA form, the CDR3 reads TGTGCCAGCAGCCCCGGGACAGCTTTTAACTATGGCTACACCTTC. Translating gives CASSPGTAFNYGYTF.

This chain links TRBV18 with TRBJ1-6, with no clear D. Germline CDR1 and CDR2: KGHSH and LQKENI. The CDR3 is made up of 15 amino acids. V lost 6 bases, J lost 0 bases, and 9 bases lay in between. The chain's CDR3 is CASSASGSYNSPLHF. Written as DNA, the CDR3 is TGTGCCAGCTCTGCGAGTGGCTCCTATAATTCACCCCTCCACTTT.

The V and J genes are TRBV28 and TRBJ1-1; D is undetermined. The ends were cut back, 3 bases at V and 0 bases at J, with 14 bases in the middle. The CDR3 consists of 16 residues. Germline V lookup: CDR1 MDHEN, CDR2 SYDVKM. The CDR3 sequence is CASSFARGIMNTEAFF. The CDR3 region has the DNA TGTGCCAGCAGTTTTGCCCGGGGTATCATGAACACTGAAGCTTTCTTT.

This clone has just one count. V gene TRBV27 combines with J gene TRBJ1-5, with 8 bases matching TRBD1. The germline CDR1 and CDR2 sequences are MNHEY and SMNVEV (reference sequence). V lost 8 bases and J lost 5; bases outside the gene matches: 5. CDR3 length: 13 residues. The CDR3 loop is CASGRGPYQPQHF. The DNA of the CDR3 is TGTGCCAGCGGCAGGGGGCCATATCAGCCCCAGCATTTT.

The chain recombines TRBV15 with TRBJ1-4, with unresolved D. The CDR3 spans 16 residues. Germline lookup yields CDR1 LNHNV and CDR2 YYDKDF (reference sequence). The V gene lost 0 bases and the J gene lost 2 bases, with 10 bases spanning the gap. CDR3 nucleotide sequence: TGTGCCACCAGCAGAGATCTCGGAGGGACTAATGAAAAACTGTTTTTT. Translating it yields CATSRDLGGTNEKLFF.

The chain uses TRBV11-2 and TRBJ1-6, with D unclear. The CDR3 totals 14 residues. V was shortened by 1 base and J by 5 bases, with 6 bases between the two germline ends. Germline CDR1 reads SGHAT; CDR2 reads FQNNGV. The CDR3 DNA is TGTGCCAGCAGCTTAGGGACCCATAATTCACCCCTCCACTTT. This encodes CASSLGTHNSPLHF.

This rearrangement joins TRBV3-1 (or the pseudogene TRBV3-2) to TRBJ1-2; TRBD1 agrees at 7 bases. The CDR3 covers 15 residues. Unmatched junction bases numbered 6, after V lost 0 bases and J lost 5 bases. Germline V gene lookup returns CDR1 LGHDT and CDR2 YNNKEL (reference sequence). For the CDR3, the DNA is TGTGCCAGCAGCCAAGATGTAGGGGGCGCATATGGCTACACCTTC. This sequence encodes CASSQDVGGAYGYTF.

The sample holds a few counts of this clone. V is TRBV2 and J is TRBJ1-2, with 7 bases lining up with TRBD1. Trimming cost V 7 bases and J 1 base; bases outside gene matches: 6. CDR3 size: 14 residues. Per the germline V gene, CDR1 is SNHLY and CDR2 is FYNNEI. In DNA form, the CDR3 reads TGTGCCAGCATTTCGGACAGGAATAACTATGGCTACACCTTC. This translates into CASISDRNNYGYTF.

V usage is TRBV24-1 and J usage is TRBJ2-3; unclear D gene. Trimming pared 1 base from V and 2 bases from J, leaving 9 bases between. The CDR3 length is 15 residues. Germline assignment: CDR1 KGHDR and CDR2 SFDVKD. The CDR3 protein is CATSDFSSNTDTQYF. The CDR3 region has the DNA TGTGCCACCAGTGATTTTAGCTCCAACACAGATACGCAGTATTTT.

The CDR3 DNA follows: TGTGCCAGCAGCACCCGCCCAGATACGCAGTATTTT. This sequence encodes CASSTRPDTQYF. The V and J genes are TRBV7-9 and TRBJ2-3; no definite D call. V lost 5 bases, J lost 4 bases, and 7 bases lay in between. The CDR3 sequence is 12 residues long. Germline CDR1 SEHNR, CDR2 FQNEAQ (reference sequence). The full variable domain, with the rest looked up from reference TRBV7-9 and TRBJ2-3, is DTGVSQNPRHKITKRGQNVTFRCDPISEHNRLYWYRQTLGQGPEFLTYFQNEAQLEKSRLLSDRFSAERPKGSFSTLEIQRTEQGDSAMYLCASSTRPDTQYFGPGTRLTVL.

The chain uses TRBV5-1 and TRBJ1-5; a weak D match, TRBD1 (6 bases). Germline V CDR1 and CDR2: SGHRS, YFSETQ. With 0 bases removed from V and 4 bases from J, the gap between germline ends came to 11 bases. This CDR3 comprises 15 residues. In nucleotides, the CDR3 is TGCGCCAGCAGCTTGGAGGGGGTAGGGAATCAGCCCCAGCATTTT. Translation: CASSLEGVGNQPQHF.

J is TRBJ1-3 and V is TRBV19; D might be TRBD1 (5 bases). The CDR3 covers 16 residues. CDR1 is LNHDA, CDR2 SQIVND, per germline (reference sequence). V was shortened by 4 bases and J by 0 bases, with 13 bases between the two germline ends. CDR3 sequence: CASSTRDLNSGNTIYF. Written as DNA, the CDR3 is TGTGCCAGTAGTACCAGGGACCTCAACTCTGGAAACACCATATATTTT.

V usage is TRBV11-3 and J usage is TRBJ2-3; 8 bases match TRBD2. CDR1 and CDR2 (germline): SGHNT, YENEEA. The CDR3 covers 16 residues. The J segment lost 6 bases and the V segment lost 5 bases, leaving 13 bases of the junction unmatched. Here the CDR3 reads CASSLGGGNRRDTQYF. The CDR3 region has the DNA TGTGCCAGCAGCCTCGGGGGGGGGAATCGGCGGGATACGCAGTATTTT.

The rearrangement joins TRBV11-3 to TRBJ2-3; 9 bases line up with TRBD2. CDR3 size: 18 residues. With 0 bases clipped from V and 1 base from J, the junction kept 8 bases outside the gene matches. Germline V gene lookup returns CDR1 SGHNT and CDR2 YENEEA. CDR3 coding DNA: TGTGCCAGCAGCTTAGACGAGATGGGCGGGAGGGGCACAGATACGCAGTATTTT. Translation gives CASSLDEMGGRGTDTQYF.

This clone was seen more than once but under ten times. The genes are TRBV6-1 and TRBJ1-6; a weak D match, TRBD1 (5 bases). The germline V gene has CDR1 MNHNS and CDR2 SASEGT. The CDR3 sequence is 13 residues long. V lost 2 bases to trimming and J lost 12 bases, with 11 bases between them. The CDR3 nucleotides read TGTGCCAGCAGTGAACAACAGGTGAAACCCCTCCACTTT. It specifies CASSEQQVKPLHF.

The chain couples TRBV27 to TRBJ2-1; 7 nucleotides match TRBD2. The CDR3 sequence is 14 residues long. The trim removed 5 bases at V and 6 bases at J, leaving 7 bases unmatched. Germline loops: CDR1 MNHEY, CDR2 SMNVEV (reference sequence). The CDR3, as DNA: TGTGCCAGCAGTGGTCGGTGGGGGGGCAATGAGCAGTTCTTC. It specifies CASSGRWGGNEQFF.

The genes are TRBV28 and TRBJ2-7; TRBD2 matches at 12 bases. After removal of 5 bases from V and 2 bases from J, the junction contained 10 bases not matched to a gene. The CDR3 length is 17 residues. CDR1 is MDHEN, CDR2 SYDVKM, per germline. CDR3 protein: CASSARLAGDDAYEQYF. CDR3 nucleotide sequence: TGTGCCAGCAGTGCAAGACTAGCGGGAGATGACGCCTACGAGCAGTACTTC.

The chain recombines TRBV5-8 with TRBJ1-1; 10 nucleotides line up with TRBD1. J was trimmed by 5 bases and V by 2 bases; bases with no gene match: 6. Germline V gene lookup returns CDR1 SGHTS and CDR2 YDEGEE. The CDR3 is 15 amino acids. CDR3 amino acids: CASSFRGQGYTEAFF. Written as DNA, the CDR3 is TGTGCCAGCAGCTTCCGGGGACAGGGGTATACTGAAGCTTTCTTT.

The V call is TRBV2, the J call TRBJ2-2; D is perhaps TRBD2 (6 bases). The CDR3 runs 14 residues. V lost 4 bases to trimming and J lost 7 bases, with 13 bases between them. The germline gives CDR1 SNHLY, CDR2 FYNNEI. The CDR3 DNA reads as TGTGCCAGCAGTGGGGACTCTTCAGGCGGGGAGCTGTTTTTT. Protein product: CASSGDSSGGELFF.

The chain links TRBV4-3 to TRBJ2-7; 9 bases map to TRBD1. The V gene's germline CDR1 is LGHNA and CDR2 YSLEER. This CDR3 has 15 amino acids. V dropped 1 base and J dropped 5; count of bases not matched to a gene: 6. The CDR3 region is CASSQGQGVFDEQYF. In nucleotides, the CDR3 is TGCGCCAGCAGCCAAGGACAGGGGGTTTTCGACGAGCAGTACTTC.

The J gene is TRBJ1-1, the V gene TRBV9, with a tentative D call TRBD1 (6 bases). There are 16 residues in the CDR3. The V end was cut by 4 bases, the J end by 1 base, with 17 bases between. Germline CDR1 is SGDLS and CDR2 is YYNGEE. CDR3 bases: TGTGCCAGCAGCCCTCGTACAGGCAGGGGGAACACTGAAGCTTTCTTT. Its translation is CASSPRTGRGNTEAFF.